This TCR beta chain stems from a study of T cell repertoires in cytomegalovirus infection. Across the whole study: Signatures in public TCR beta sequences pointed to both CMV infection and matching HLA type.

This clonotype showed up many times. The antigen remains undetermined. TCRdb reprocessed the reads with MiXCR, giving one entry per CDR3 protein. This sample has around 130,000 distinct CDR3 sequences, with 7% to 10% found just once. Whole-study results and caveats: CMV carriers with the relevant HLA were identified by cumulative public TCR beta family frequency. In two of eight donors, the top clonotype was HLA-C-restricted CMV-specific.

In germline, CDR1 is SEHNR, CDR2 FQNEAQ (reference sequence). The CDR3 runs to 16 residues. V lost 7 bases, J lost 7 bases, and 14 bases stayed unmatched. The V call is TRBV7-9, the J call TRBJ1-1, with 11 bases matching TRBD1. This clonotype was obtained from a human donor in good health (CMV status not recorded). Some clones in this sample may be carry-over from other donors' samples. The sequenced material came from PBMCs. CDR3 sequence (DNA): TGTGCCAGCACCGAGCCACAGGGACAGGGGGAGATTGAAGCTTTCTTT. Amino acid sequence: CASTEPQGQGEIEAFF.